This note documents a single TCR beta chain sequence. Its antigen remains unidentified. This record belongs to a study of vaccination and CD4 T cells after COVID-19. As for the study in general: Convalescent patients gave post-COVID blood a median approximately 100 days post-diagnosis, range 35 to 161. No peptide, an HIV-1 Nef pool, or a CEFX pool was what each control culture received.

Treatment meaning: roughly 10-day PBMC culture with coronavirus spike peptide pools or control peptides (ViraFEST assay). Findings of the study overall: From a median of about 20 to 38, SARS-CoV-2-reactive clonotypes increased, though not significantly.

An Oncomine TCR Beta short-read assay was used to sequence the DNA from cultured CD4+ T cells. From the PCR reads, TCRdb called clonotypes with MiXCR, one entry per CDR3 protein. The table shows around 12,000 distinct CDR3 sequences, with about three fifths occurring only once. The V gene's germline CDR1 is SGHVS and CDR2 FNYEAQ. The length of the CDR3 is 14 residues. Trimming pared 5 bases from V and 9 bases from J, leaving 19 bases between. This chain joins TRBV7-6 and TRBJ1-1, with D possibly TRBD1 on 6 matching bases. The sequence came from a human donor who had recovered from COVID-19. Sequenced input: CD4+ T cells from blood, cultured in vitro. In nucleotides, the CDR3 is TGTGCCAGCAGCAACAACCGAGGGGGGTCTAAAGCTTTCTTT. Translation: CASSNNRGGSKAFF.